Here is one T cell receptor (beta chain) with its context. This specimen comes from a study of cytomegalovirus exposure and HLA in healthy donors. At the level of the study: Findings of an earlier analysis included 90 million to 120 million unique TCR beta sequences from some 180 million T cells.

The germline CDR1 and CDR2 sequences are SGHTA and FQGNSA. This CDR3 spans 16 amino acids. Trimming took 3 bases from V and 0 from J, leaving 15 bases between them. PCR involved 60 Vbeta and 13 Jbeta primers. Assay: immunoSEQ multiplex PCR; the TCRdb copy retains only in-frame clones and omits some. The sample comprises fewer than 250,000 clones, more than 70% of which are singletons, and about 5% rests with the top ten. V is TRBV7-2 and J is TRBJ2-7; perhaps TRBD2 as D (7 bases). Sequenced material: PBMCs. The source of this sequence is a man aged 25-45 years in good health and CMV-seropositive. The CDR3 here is CASSLVGGGISYEQYF. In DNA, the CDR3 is TGTGCCAGCAGCTTGGTAGGGGGGGGAATCTCCTACGAGCAGTACTTC.